The 18 T cell receptor beta chains below come from one sample, sequenced in a study of CD8+ T cells in alopecia areata. After isolation, RNA underwent reverse transcription to generate cDNA as the sequencing template. The table came from immunoSEQ multiplex PCR; TCRdb's copy has only in-frame clones and leaves some out. The record shows 270,000 or so clones for this sample, with no singletons present. Cutaneous lymph nodes were pooled and cells sorted by CD4, CD8alpha, NKG2D, NKG2ACE and more. Sequencing input: CD4+ T cells sorted from a lymph node. Every receptor here comes from a C3H/HeJ mouse with alopecia areata. The strain's MHC type: H2-k.

Comments on this clone: Each gene name is a mouse one. From the germline J gene comes the end of the CDR3, since the read stops 4 residues before it. This chain links TRBV1 with TRBJ2-2, with TRBD2 matching 13 bases. The CDR3 has 19 residues. V lost 3 bases, J lost 0 bases, and 7 bases stayed unmatched. Germline V gives CDR1 NSQYPW, CDR2 LRSPGD (reference sequence). The CDR3: CTCSANRDWGGANTGQLYF. The sequenced CDR3 bases are TGCACCTGCAGTGCCAACCGGGACTGGGGGGGAGCAAACACCGGG.

Comment on this clone: These gene names are mouse names. The read terminates 4 residues before the CDR3 end, so the remaining end is supplied by the germline J gene. Additional DNA sequences in this sample encode the identical CDR3. The rearrangement joins TRBV1 to TRBJ2-5, with 10 bases fitting TRBD2. Germline lookup yields CDR1 NSQYPW and CDR2 LRSPGD (reference sequence). This CDR3 has 15 residues. Unmatched junction bases numbered 2, after V lost 2 bases and J lost 3 bases. CDR3 region: CTCSARDWGQDTQYF. CDR3 DNA, as far as it was read: TGCACCTGCAGTGCACGGGACTGGGGTCAAGAC.

This clone was counted ten times or more. The gene names here belong to mouse. The CDR3 protein is CTCSATGGRAETLYF. Incomplete CDR3 DNA: TGCACCTGCAGTGCTACAGGGGGCAGGGCAGAA. The rearrangement links TRBV1 to TRBJ2-3, with TRBD1 matching over 9 bases. Coverage ceases 4 residues before the CDR3 finishes, and the germline J gene fills in the end. With 3 bases clipped from V and 3 bases from J, the junction kept 4 bases outside the gene matches. CDR1 NSQYPW and CDR2 LRSPGD come from the germline V gene (reference sequence). CDR3 length equals 15 residues.

This clone was found a few times. The listed genes are named as in mouse. The CDR3 end is not reached by the read, which stops 4 residues before it; the germline J gene fills it in. This chain uses TRBV19 with TRBJ2-7, with D possibly TRBD2 on 6 matching bases. V dropped 4 bases and J dropped 0 bases, with 11 bases sitting between them. CDR1 and CDR2 from the germline V gene are FNHDT and SITEND (reference sequence). The CDR3 runs to 14 residues. The CDR3 sequence is CASSLRLVSYEQYF. The CDR3 DNA, read in part, is TGTGCCAGCAGTCTTCGACTGGTCTCCTAT.

This clone has just a few counts. Gene names denote mouse genes. The sequenced fragment ends 4 residues before the CDR3 boundary, so the rest is inferred from the germline J gene. This chain connects TRBV13-3 to TRBJ2-3; no reliable D call. Germline CDR1 is NNHDY and CDR2 is SYVADS. Trimming stripped 5 bases from V and 0 bases from J, with 13 bases between. CDR3 length: 15 residues. CDR3 bases read: TGTGCCAGCAGCCCGACTAGACCTAGTGCAGAA. Amino acid sequence: CASSPTRPSAE. The full CDR3 is CASSPTRPSAETLYF.

About this clone itself: Here the gene names and germline are mouse. The read terminates 4 residues before the CDR3 end, so the remaining end is supplied by the germline J gene. The chain carries TRBV19 and TRBJ1-2, with 7 nucleotides matching TRBD1. The CDR3 sequence is 12 residues long. The V segment lost 8 bases and the J segment 2 bases; nucleotides outside the gene matches: 3. The V gene's germline CDR1 is FNHDT and CDR2 SITEND (reference sequence). Here the CDR3 reads CASRGRNSDYTF. Partial CDR3 DNA: TGTGCCAGTAGGGGGCGCAACTCC.

Worth noting for this clone: The genes and germline here are from mouse. The CDR3 is cut off 4 residues early in the read; its end comes from the germline J gene. The rearrangement links TRBV13-3 to TRBJ2-1, with a tentative D call TRBD1 (5 bases). The germline V gene has CDR1 NNHDY and CDR2 SYVADS. The length of the CDR3 is 15 residues. The CDR3 bases that were read are TGTGCCAGCAGTCCCGTCACAGGTTATGAGGCT. It codes for CASSPVTGYEA. In full, the CDR3 is CASSPVTGYEAEQFF.

Regarding this clone: The genes and germline here are from mouse. The sequence runs out 4 residues before the end of the CDR3; the remainder is reconstructed from the germline J gene. The chain employs TRBV31 and TRBJ2-3; 7 bases line up with TRBD1. In germline, CDR1 is GKSSPN, CDR2 SITVG. The CDR3 has 13 amino acids. V shed 3 bases and J 0 bases; nucleotides not matched to a gene: 0. The CDR3 protein is CAWRGQSAETLYF. The covered CDR3 bases are TGTGCCTGGAGGGGACAGAGTGCAGAA.

A few counts support this clone. The genes are named according to mouse. The CDR3 end lies 4 residues beyond the end of the read and is filled in from the germline J gene. This chain joins TRBV14 and TRBJ2-5; maybe TRBD1 (6 bases). The CDR3 sequence is 14 residues long. V lost 1 base and J lost 2, with 8 bases in between. Germline values: CDR1 SGHDT, CDR2 FRDEAV. The sequenced CDR3 bases are TGTGCCAGCAGTTTCGGACAGCCCCAAGAC. It specifies CASSFGQPQD. In full, the CDR3 is CASSFGQPQDTQYF.

As regards this clone: Here the gene names and germline are mouse. The read ends 4 residues shy of where the CDR3 ends; the end is completed using the germline J gene. The chain has TRBV13-1 and TRBJ2-5; 8 bases line up with TRBD1. CDR3 length equals 15 residues. Trimming at V came to 5 bases and at J to 3 bases, leaving 8 bases not matched to a gene. Germline CDR1 is NSHNY and CDR2 is SYGAGN. The DNA read from the CDR3 is TGTGCCAGCAGGCCCGACAGGGGAGGACAAGAC. This translates into CASRPDRGGQD. The whole CDR3 sequence is CASRPDRGGQDTQYF.

This clone was counted between two and nine times. Any gene name here is a mouse gene name. The read ends 4 residues shy of where the CDR3 ends; the end is completed using the germline J gene. J is TRBJ2-7 and V is TRBV13-1, with TRBD1 as a possible D gene (5 bases). The germline gives CDR1 NSHNY, CDR2 SYGAGN. CDR3 length: 14 residues. Trimming removed 1 base from V and 0 bases from J, with 8 bases in between. CDR3 DNA, as far as it was read: TGTGCCAGCAGTGATCGACAGAGCTCCTAT. It translates to CASSDRQSSY. The whole CDR3 protein is CASSDRQSSYEQYF.

This clone was recorded a few times. Gene names follow the mouse nomenclature. Read data end 4 residues before the CDR3 end; the end is taken from the germline J gene. Other DNA sequences in the same sample also yield this CDR3. V and J are TRBV13-1 and TRBJ2-5; D might be TRBD1 (6 bases). V lost 0 bases and J 3 bases, leaving 8 bases between the germline ends. The germline V gene encodes CDR1 NSHNY and CDR2 SYGAGN. The CDR3 runs to 14 residues. The covered CDR3 bases are TGTGCCAGCAGTGATGAAAGGGGGCAAGAC. As protein: CASSDERGQD. The complete CDR3 sequence is CASSDERGQDTQYF.

Details on this clone: Mouse gene names apply. Sequencing ends 4 residues short of the CDR3 end; the germline J gene provides the rest. The rearrangement uses TRBV19 and TRBJ2-2; D unresolved. The CDR3 sequence is 15 residues long. V gave up 1 base and J gave up 0 bases, with 7 bases separating them. Germline lookup yields CDR1 FNHDT and CDR2 SITEND (reference sequence). The CDR3 protein is CASSITDPNTGQLYF. The part of the CDR3 DNA that was read is TGTGCCAGCAGTATAACAGATCCAAACACCGGG.

This clone appeared a few times. Gene labels here are mouse ones. Read data end 4 residues before the CDR3 end; the end is taken from the germline J gene. This sample also contains other DNA sequences that code for the same CDR3. The chain couples TRBV13-1 to TRBJ2-3, with 7 bases lining up with TRBD2. The junction had 1 base not matched to a gene; V was cut back by 5 bases and J by 1 base. This CDR3 is built from 13 residues. Germline lookup yields CDR1 NSHNY and CDR2 SYGAGN. The sequenced CDR3 bases are TGTGCCAGCAGCGGGACTGGTGCAGAA. Translating gives CASSGTGAE. The whole CDR3 sequence reads CASSGTGAETLYF.

Details on this clone: Any gene name here is a mouse gene name. The read halts 4 residues ahead of the CDR3 end, with the missing end drawn from the germline J gene. The chain is built from TRBV13-3 and TRBJ2-4; 7 positions match TRBD1. The trim removed 3 bases at V and 2 bases at J, leaving 3 bases unmatched. Germline lookup yields CDR1 NNHDY and CDR2 SYVADS. The CDR3 runs 14 residues. CDR3 amino acids: CASSADRAQNTLYF. The CDR3 bases that were read are TGTGCCAGCAGTGCCGACAGGGCTCAAAAC.

Turning to this clone: Germline and genes: mouse. The CDR3 is cut off 4 residues early in the read; its end comes from the germline J gene. The V and J genes are TRBV13-3 and TRBJ1-2, with 9 nucleotides matching TRBD1. Germline CDR1 reads NNHDY; CDR2 reads SYVADS. The CDR3 loop spans 15 amino acids. With 0 bases clipped from V and 3 bases from J, the junction kept 3 bases outside the gene matches. This CDR3 reads CASSDVGQGYSDYTF. CDR3 DNA (partial): TGTGCCAGCAGTGATGTGGGACAGGGATACTCC.

Worth noting for this clone: Gene names and germline match the mouse. The sequence runs out 4 residues before the end of the CDR3; the remainder is reconstructed from the germline J gene. This same CDR3 is encoded by further DNA sequences in the sample. V gene TRBV19 combines with J gene TRBJ2-3; the match to TRBD2 covers 9 bases. Germline V gene sequence: CDR1 FNHDT, CDR2 SITEND (reference sequence). This CDR3 contains 14 residues. Germline trimming cut 3 bases from V and 3 bases from J; bases unmatched to any gene: 2. The CDR3 DNA, read in part, is TGTGCCAGCAGTAAACTGGGGGGCGCAGAA. The encoded protein is CASSKLGGAE. The full-length CDR3 reads as CASSKLGGAETLYF.

This clone came up a few times. Gene names follow the mouse nomenclature. The read finishes 4 residues shy of the CDR3 end, and the germline J gene is used to complete it. V gene TRBV13-2 combines with J gene TRBJ2-1, with 8 bases matching TRBD1. CDR1 and CDR2 (germline): NNHNN, SYGAGS (reference sequence). This CDR3 comprises 13 residues. The trim removed 4 bases at V and 5 bases at J, leaving 2 bases unmatched. The CDR3 sequence: CASGRTGNAEQFF. The sequenced CDR3 bases are TGTGCCAGCGGTCGGACAGGGAATGCT.